This TCR beta chain was sequenced in a study of T cells in Graves' hyperthyroidism and ophthalmopathy (dated by TCRdb to between 2018 and 2021). Looking at the study overall: Peripheral blood samples were taken at the time of initial diagnosis, prior to any treatment. The study also compared thyroid tissue and blood T-cell repertoires from several Graves' hyperthyroidism patients. To identify distinguishing TCR V-J signatures, a discovery cohort of 100 or so patients was used, comprising some 45 with Graves' ophthalmopathy and around 57 with stable Graves' hyperthyroidism. The roughly 100 discovery patients were randomly divided into training and test sets at a 7:3 ratio. An independent validation cohort of under 20 hyperthyroidism patients and more than 15 patients who later progressed to ophthalmopathy tested prospective prediction of ophthalmopathy. The paper reports TCR Vbeta CDR3 sequencing of roughly 140 peripheral blood samples: approximately 43 ophthalmopathy, about 75 hyperthyroidism and around 17 progressor patients. Following sampling, methimazole starting at 30 mg daily was given to hyperthyroidism patients, and high-dose intravenous methylprednisolone was given to ophthalmopathy patients. On the study overall, not on this receptor specifically: Ophthalmopathy was separated from stable hyperthyroidism by a 13 V-J signature model, with roughly 88% sensitivity and approximately 81% specificity obtained in cross-validation and 80%/75% obtained in testing. Most expanded thyroid clonotypes (frequency above 0.001) were also detected in blood, a finding suggesting that blood repertoires may reflect thyroid immune responses. No statistical method was used to set the sample size in advance, and investigators knew the group allocation. In validation, the model predicted progression to ophthalmopathy a median of approximately 6.3 months before onset, with approximately 68% sensitivity and just under 75% specificity.

TCR beta CDR3 regions were amplified from RNA transcripts. The TCR CDR3 was subjected to a first round of RT-PCR using the HTBI primer set and the Qiagen OneStep RT-PCR kit. A second multiplex PCR round built the libraries, followed by size selection and purification. The libraries were sequenced on an Illumina HiSeq2000 using paired-end 100 bp reads. The published analysis was carried out like this. Raw data were processed with SOAPnuke, discarding reads with adapters, uncalled bases, mean Phred below 15, or no exact constant-primer or identifier match. COPE v1.2.5 was used to merge the high-quality paired reads, and each unique nucleotide sequence was defined as a clonotype. MiTCR v1.1 was used to align clonotypes to the IMGT TRBV, TRBD and TRBJ reference segments. The analysis was restricted to V-J combinations with a frequency above 0.0001, which together covered around 99% of the repertoires. The TCS score was defined as the ratio of F50 (clonal expansion) to E x V (chaos), calculated using BLOSUM62-based TCRdist between CDR3 peptides within each V-J. Welch's t-statistics and random forest reduced around 510 V-J features to 10 to 15, which were used in a naive Bayes classifier (R e1071). The public reads were quality trimmed at Q25 with fastp and then assembled into clones with MiXCR by TCRdb, keeping productive beta chains. CDR3 protein sequences are deduplicated, and each keeps its most common genes and DNA. The V and J calls here are based on TCRdb, not the publication. This sample is represented by under 350,000 distinct CDR3 sequences; 20% to 25% of them were singletons. Over 45% of the sample is in the top ten clones.

This clonotype appeared once. The antigen this receptor binds is unknown. Base qualities are not provided; no much larger clone lies one nucleotide away. Resting on one read, the evidence is weak. Graves' hyperthyroidism was defined as stable when no progression to ophthalmopathy occurred over 18 months of follow-up. Hyperthyroidism patients were aged 18 to 65 years and newly diagnosed, with disease duration of less than 2 months. Any patient with an uncontrolled infection, another autoimmune disease, pregnancy or lactation was excluded. Diagnoses were established on the basis of clinical symptoms, serum thyroxine and TRAb, thyroid ultrasound, and orbital computed tomography. PBMCs were separated from over 9 ml of fresh peripheral blood using Ficoll-Paque density gradient centrifugation. Total RNA was extracted with Trizol reagent, and quality was checked on an Agilent 2100 Bioanalyzer. This clonotype originated in a woman between 50 and 59 years old with Graves' hyperthyroidism. The sequencing sample was made of blood.

The CDR3 protein sequence reads: CASSRITSGKSSYNEQFF. The nucleotide sequence reads TGTGCCAGCAGCCGAATAACTAGCGGGAAGAGCTCCTACAATGAGCAGTTCTTC. The chain is encoded by TRBV7-9 joined to TRBJ2-1; 10 middle bases align to TRBD2. The CDR3 numbers 18 residues from cysteine through phenylalanine. The retained sequence is limited to the CDR3, 54 bases, with the frame set at the first base. In the germline V gene (reference sequence), CDR1 corresponds to SEHNR and CDR2 to FQNEAQ. Trimming takes 5 bases off V and 0 bases off J; junction bases not matched to a gene: 10.